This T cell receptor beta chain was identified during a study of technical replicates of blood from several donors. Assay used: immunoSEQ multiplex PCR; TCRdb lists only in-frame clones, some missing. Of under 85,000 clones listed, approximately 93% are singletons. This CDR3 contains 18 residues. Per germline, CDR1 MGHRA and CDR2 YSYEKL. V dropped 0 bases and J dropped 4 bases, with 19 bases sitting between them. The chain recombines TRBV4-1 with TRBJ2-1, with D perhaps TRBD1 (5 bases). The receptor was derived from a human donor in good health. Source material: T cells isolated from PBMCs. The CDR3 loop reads CASSQEHSREGVYNEQFF. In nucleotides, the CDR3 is TGCGCCAGCAGCCAAGAACACTCTAGAGAAGGGGTTTACAATGAGCAGTTCTTC.